A selection of T cell receptor beta chains follows, all from one sample in a study of T cell responses to AZD1222 COVID-19 vaccine. Assay: immunoSEQ multiplex PCR; the TCRdb copy retains only in-frame clones and omits some. The sample carries around 140,000 clones, over 90% recorded once. Sequenced here: peripheral blood, sampled on day 0 of AZD1222 vaccination. Receptors were obtained from an adult in good health. The CDR3 runs from the conserved cysteine through the conserved F or W. A D gene is named only where the DNA matches it firmly. Size is omitted from some rows. Given values are once, few, many or a class for expanded clones.

TRBV10-2	NA	NA	TRBJ2-7	CASSEYLTSLYEQYF	TGCGCCAGCAGTGAGTATTTGACTAGTCTCTACGAGCAGTACTTC
TRBV5-1	NA	NA	TRBJ2-7	CASRRTGSYEQYF	TGCGCCAGCAGAAGAACAGGGTCCTACGAGCAGTACTTC
TRBV7-9	NA	NA	TRBJ2-3	CASSLARVMADTQYF	TGTGCCAGCAGCTTAGCCCGAGTCATGGCAGATACGCAGTATTTT
TRBV18	NA	NA	TRBJ2-2	CASSPVTEVTGELFF	TGTGCCAGCTCACCAGTAACAGAGGTCACCGGGGAGCTGTTTTTT
TRBV5-1	TRBD2	NA	TRBJ2-1	CASSPTSGGNEQFF	TGCGCCAGCAGCCCGACTAGCGGGGGGAATGAGCAGTTCTTC
TRBV5-6	NA	NA	TRBJ2-5	CASSLVQWEETQYF	TGTGCCAGCAGCTTGGTCCAGTGGGAAGAGACCCAGTACTTC
TRBV28	NA	once	TRBJ1-1	CASSLLAGQGTEAFF	TGTGCCAGCAGTTTATTAGCGGGGCAGGGCACTGAAGCTTTCTTT
TRBV7-9	NA	NA	TRBJ1-5	CASSSQDNQPQHF	TGTGCCAGCAGCTCCCAAGACAATCAGCCCCAGCATTTT
TRBV29-1	TRBD2	once	TRBJ2-7	CSVSTSGSYEQYF	TGCAGCGTATCCACTAGCGGGAGTTACGAGCAGTACTTC
TRBV7-9	NA	NA	TRBJ1-5	CASSLVGGQPQHF	TGTGCCAGCAGCTTAGTGGGGGGTCAGCCCCAGCATTTT
TRBV30	TRBD2	NA	TRBJ2-7	CAWTASGTSYEQYF	TGTGCCTGGACCGCTAGCGGTACCTCCTACGAGCAGTACTTC
TRBV7-9	TRBD1	NA	TRBJ1-4	CASRQGTGNEKLFF	TGTGCCAGCAGACAAGGGACAGGGAATGAAAAACTGTTTTTT
TRBV30	NA	NA	TRBJ2-7	CAWSESNSYEQYF	TGTGCCTGGAGTGAGTCTAACTCCTACGAGCAGTACTTC
TRBV19	NA	once	TRBJ2-7	CASSIRLAGEQYF	TGTGCCAGTAGTATCCGGCTAGCCGGCGAGCAGTACTTC
TRBV11-3	TRBD1	NA	TRBJ2-7	CASSLDGQGAYEQYF	TGTGCCAGCAGCTTAGATGGACAGGGGGCCTACGAGCAGTACTTC
TRBV3-1/TRBV3-2	NA	NA	TRBJ2-7	CASSQGTDEQYF	TGTGCCAGCAGCCAAGGGACAGACGAGCAGTACTTC
TRBV21-1	NA	NA	TRBJ1-1	CASSKVAGLVVNTEAFF	TGTGCCAGCAGCAAAGTGGCGGGGTTGGTGGTGAACACTGAAGCTTTCTTT
TRBV19	NA	NA	TRBJ2-7	CASSIGGSSYEQYF	TGTGCCAGTAGTATCGGCGGTAGCTCCTACGAGCAGTACTTC
TRBV28	TRBD2	NA	TRBJ2-1	CASSFLAVYNEQFF	TGTGCCAGCAGTTTCCTAGCGGTCTACAATGAGCAGTTCTTC
TRBV12-3/TRBV12-4	NA	NA	TRBJ1-1	CASSMGTNTEAFF	TGTGCCAGCAGCATGGGGACGAACACTGAAGCTTTCTTT
TRBV5-1	NA	few	TRBJ2-1	CATSSGLPSYNEQFF	TGCGCCACCTCCAGCGGGTTACCCTCCTACAATGAGCAGTTCTTC
TRBV5-8	NA	NA	TRBJ2-4	CASSLEGVNIQYF	TGTGCCAGCAGCTTGGAGGGGGTAAACATTCAGTACTTC
TRBV2	NA	NA	TRBJ2-4	CASSDLDSGVAKNIQYF	TGTGCCAGCAGTGACCTCGATTCGGGCGTAGCCAAAAACATTCAGTACTTC
TRBV11-1	NA	once	TRBJ2-1	CASSLPTGTGRNEQFF	TGTGCCAGCAGCTTACCGACCGGGACTGGGAGGAATGAGCAGTTCTTC
TRBV4-1	NA	NA	TRBJ1-1	CASSQGQKNTEAFF	TGCGCCAGCAGCCAAGGTCAGAAGAACACTGAAGCTTTCTTT